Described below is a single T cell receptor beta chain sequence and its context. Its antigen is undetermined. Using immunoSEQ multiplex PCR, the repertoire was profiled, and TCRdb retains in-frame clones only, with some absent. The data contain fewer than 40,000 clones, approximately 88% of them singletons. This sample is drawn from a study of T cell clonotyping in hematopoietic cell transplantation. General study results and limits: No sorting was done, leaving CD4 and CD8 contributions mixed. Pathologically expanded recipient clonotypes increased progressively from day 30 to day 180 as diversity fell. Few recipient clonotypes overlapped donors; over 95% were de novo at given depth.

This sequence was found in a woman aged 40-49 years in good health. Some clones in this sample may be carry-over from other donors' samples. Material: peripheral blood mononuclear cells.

The CDR3 bases are TGTGCCAGCAGTTACTCGCACAGGGCAACTAATGAAAAACTGTTTTTT. This codes for CASSYSHRATNEKLFF. V and J are TRBV6-5 and TRBJ1-4; D is possibly TRBD1 (6 bases). V gave up 0 bases and J gave up 0 bases, with 8 bases separating them. In germline, CDR1 is MNHEY, CDR2 SVGAGI. This CDR3 region has 16 residues.